This T cell receptor (beta chain) was sequenced during a study of cytomegalovirus exposure and HLA in healthy donors. The primer mix had 60 Vbeta and 13 Jbeta primers. Only in-frame clones appear in the TCRdb table, and some are missing; sequencing was by immunoSEQ multiplex PCR. The table has hundreds of thousands of clones, about four fifths seen once. Germline V CDR1 and CDR2: PRHDT, FYEKMQ (reference sequence). The V end was cut by 5 bases, the J end by 4 bases, with 15 bases between. The CDR3 is 15 amino acids. The chain recombines TRBV13 with TRBJ2-1; D not resolved. This receptor was identified in a man aged 35-49 years in good health and CMV-seropositive. Sequenced sample: PBMCs. CDR3 sequence: CASSSLVSVYNEQFF. In DNA form, the CDR3 reads TGTGCCAGCAGCAGCTTAGTATCGGTTTACAATGAGCAGTTCTTC.